The entry that follows covers one T cell receptor beta chain sequence. Antigen: not known. Germline loops: CDR1 DFQATT, CDR2 SNEGSKA (reference sequence). V was cut by 6 bases and J by 3 bases, with 21 bases left in between. CDR3 length equals 16 residues. MiXCR, applied by TCRdb to the 5' RACE reads, yields one record per CDR3 protein. The top ten clones hold around 23% of a sample with fewer than 350,000 distinct CDR3 sequences, 14% of them seen once. This sample is part of a study of T-cell memory formation after mild COVID-19. In the study overall: TCR clusters largely stayed donor specific.

Findings of the study overall: Confirmation was lacking for SARS-CoV-2 specificity of second-wave clones that peaked on day 37.

Sequencing input: PBMCs or a T cell subset sorted from them (not recorded which). The TCR comes from a man younger than 35 who had mild COVID-19 (a few samples of this study predate the infection). Cell type and time point are not known. This chain links TRBV20-1 with TRBJ1-5; unclear D gene. CDR3 sequence: CSAPFADGDINQPQHF. CDR3 DNA: TGCAGTGCCCCGTTCGCCGACGGGGATATCAATCAGCCCCAGCATTTT.